In this sample, the clone carrying this T cell receptor beta chain turned up many times. Among the participants, healthy controls were blood bank volunteers in Maryland, USA. The method for making cDNA was 5'RACE, and it used 10-nucleotide random UMIs. Sequencing runs each generated in excess of 160 million TCR-beta sequences derived from 15-18 subjects. TCRdb passed the 5' RACE reads through MiXCR, listing each CDR3 protein once. The table has some 50,000 distinct CDR3 sequences, under 30% seen once. These data come from a study of neurological immune-mediated disorders. The CDR3 sequence is 15 residues long. Trimming removed 5 bases from V and 3 bases from J, with 16 bases in between. From germline, CDR1 is MDHEN and CDR2 SYDVKM.

This sequence originates from a woman aged 70-85 years in good health. The sample was PBMCs. V gene TRBV28 combines with J gene TRBJ2-5; D possibly uses TRBD1 or TRBD2 (5 bases each). CDR3 sequence reads: CASSGFEGLKETQYF. The DNA of the CDR3 is TGTGCCAGCAGTGGCTTCGAGGGGTTGAAAGAGACCCAGTACTTC.